Below are 11 T cell receptor beta chains sequenced from a single sample in a study of Ad26.COV2.S vaccination and SARS-CoV-2 variants. Libraries were prepared by immunoSEQ multiplex PCR; TCRdb keeps only in-frame clonotypes and omits some of them. The sample carries around 450,000 clones, 89% recorded once. As to treatment: some 20 received Ad26.COV2.S at low or high dose, single or two shots; about 5 received placebo; per-sample allocation not given. Repertoires come from day 63 after the first vaccine or placebo injection. Material: peripheral blood, obtained in a trial of Ad26.COV2.S vaccine versus placebo. The receptors here all came from a person aged 18 to 59 who received the Ad26.COV2.S COVID-19 vaccine or a placebo.

The V call is TRBV10-3, the J call TRBJ1-1, with D possibly matching TRBD1 (5 bases). There are 16 residues in the CDR3. Germline V gene lookup returns CDR1 ENHRY and CDR2 SYGVKD. Deletions cut 6 bases from V and 3 bases from J, with 20 bases between. CDR3 loop: CAISRRVGVGDTEAFF. CDR3 in DNA: TGTGCCATCAGCCGTCGAGTAGGGGTTGGGGACACTGAAGCTTTCTTT.

This clone has more than one count but fewer than ten. This chain links TRBV4-2 with TRBJ2-2; 8 nucleotides line up with TRBD2. Germline values: CDR1 LGHNA, CDR2 YNFKEQ. This CDR3 is built from 15 residues. Trimming cost V 4 bases and J 6 bases; bases outside gene matches: 7. For the CDR3, the DNA is TGTGCCAGCAGCCCCCGGACTAGCCGCGCCGGGGAGCTGTTTTTT. Its translation is CASSPRTSRAGELFF.

The genes are TRBV9 and TRBJ2-1; TRBD1 is a possible D gene (5 bases). Trimming cost V 7 bases and J 4 bases, with 15 bases left between them. CDR1 and CDR2 from the germline V gene are SGDLS and YYNGEE. The CDR3 spans 14 residues. The CDR3 DNA reads as TGTGCCAGCCAAATAGATCCAGGGTACAATGAGCAGTTCTTC. This translates into CASQIDPGYNEQFF. Looking up the rest from reference TRBV9 and TRBJ2-1 gives the full variable domain: DSGVTQTPKHLITATGQRVTLRCSPRSGDLSVYWYQQSLDQGLQFLIQYYNGEERAKGNILERFSAQQFPDLHSELNLSSLELGDSALYFCASQIDPGYNEQFFGPGTRLTVL.

V is TRBV9 and J is TRBJ2-1; 9 nucleotides match TRBD1. Losses at the gene ends were 0 bases for V and 7 bases for J; bases not matched to a gene: 17. The V gene's germline CDR1 is SGDLS and CDR2 YYNGEE. The CDR3 totals 19 residues. Written as DNA, the CDR3 is TGTGCCAGCAGCGTAGCTGGGACAGGGCATCCTGATTTCGGGAATGAGCAGTTCTTC. Translation gives CASSVAGTGHPDFGNEQFF.

This clone was counted a few times. The chain is built from TRBV2 and TRBJ2-7, with a weak D call TRBD1 (6 bases). V dropped 8 bases and J dropped 6 bases, with 20 bases sitting between them. CDR1 SNHLY and CDR2 FYNNEI come from the germline V gene. The CDR3 is 14 amino acids. The CDR3 region is CASASLQGNAEQYF. The CDR3 coding sequence is TGTGCCAGCGCCTCCTTGCAGGGGAACGCCGAGCAGTACTTC.

The chain employs TRBV14 and TRBJ2-2, with D possibly being TRBD2 (5 bases). CDR1 is SGHDN, CDR2 FVKESK, per germline. This CDR3 comprises 14 residues. With 5 bases removed from V and 5 bases from J, the gap between germline ends came to 12 bases. CDR3 amino acids: CASSVWTFTGELFF. CDR3 nucleotides: TGTGCCAGCAGCGTGTGGACTTTTACCGGGGAGCTGTTTTTT.

The genes are TRBV2 and TRBJ2-2; D possibly corresponds to TRBD1 (5 bases). This CDR3 has 18 amino acids. From germline, CDR1 is SNHLY and CDR2 FYNNEI. V was pared by 0 bases and J by 4 bases, with 18 bases between. The CDR3 region has the DNA TGTGCCAGCAGTGAAGCGAAGGCAGGGATAAGTGGCACCGGGGAGCTGTTTTTT. It codes for CASSEAKAGISGTGELFF.

The V gene is TRBV30, the J gene TRBJ1-2, with D hard to call. This CDR3 contains 14 residues. Trimming stripped 1 base from V and 2 bases from J, with 11 bases between. CDR1 is GTSNPN, CDR2 SVGIG, per germline (reference sequence). CDR3 DNA sequence: TGTGCCTGGAGTGAGATAGCTCTAAACTATGGCTACACCTTC. It translates to CAWSEIALNYGYTF.

This chain joins TRBV6-5 and TRBJ1-1; 7 bases are shared with TRBD1. The trim removed 6 bases at V and 3 bases at J, leaving 10 bases unmatched. The CDR3 runs to 15 residues. Germline CDR1 MNHEY, CDR2 SVGAGI. In DNA, the CDR3 is TGTGCCAGCAGGCCCGACAGGGTTTGGGACACTGAAGCTTTCTTT. This gives the protein CASRPDRVWDTEAFF.

The chain employs TRBV25-1 and TRBJ2-1; 8 bases fit TRBD2. The CDR3 is 16 residues long. Germline V gene sequence: CDR1 MGHDK, CDR2 SYGVNS. J gave up 5 bases and V 7 bases, and 13 bases lay outside the gene matches. This CDR3 is CASTEAGTRSNNEQFF. The CDR3 DNA reads TGTGCCAGCACCGAAGCAGGGACTAGGTCCAACAATGAGCAGTTCTTC. The whole variable domain, remainder taken from reference TRBV25-1 and TRBJ2-1, is EADIYQTPRYLVIGTGKKITLECSQTMGHDKMYWYQQDPGMELHLIHYSYGVNSTEKGDLSSESTVSRIRTEHFPLTLESARPSHTSQYLCASTEAGTRSNNEQFFGPGTRLTVL.

The V gene is TRBV7-9, the J gene TRBJ1-1; TRBD1 might be the D (5 bases). Trimming took 4 bases from V and 0 from J, leaving 12 bases between them. There are 15 residues in the CDR3. Germline lookup yields CDR1 SEHNR and CDR2 FQNEAQ (reference sequence). This CDR3 reads CASSSPGRMNTEAFF. CDR3 nucleotides: TGTGCCAGCAGCTCACCGGGACGGATGAACACTGAAGCTTTCTTT.